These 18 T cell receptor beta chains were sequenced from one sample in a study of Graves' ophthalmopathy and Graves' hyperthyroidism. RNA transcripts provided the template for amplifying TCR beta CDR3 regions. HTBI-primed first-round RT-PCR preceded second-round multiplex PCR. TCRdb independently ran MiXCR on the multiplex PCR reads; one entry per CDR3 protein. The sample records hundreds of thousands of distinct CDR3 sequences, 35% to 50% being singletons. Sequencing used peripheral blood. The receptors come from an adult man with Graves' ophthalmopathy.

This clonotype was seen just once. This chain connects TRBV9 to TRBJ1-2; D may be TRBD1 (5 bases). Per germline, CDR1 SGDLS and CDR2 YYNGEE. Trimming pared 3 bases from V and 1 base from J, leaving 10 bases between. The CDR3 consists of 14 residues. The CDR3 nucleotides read TGTGCCAGCAGCGCCCAGGGCGTTAACTATGGCTACACCTTC. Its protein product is CASSAQGVNYGYTF.

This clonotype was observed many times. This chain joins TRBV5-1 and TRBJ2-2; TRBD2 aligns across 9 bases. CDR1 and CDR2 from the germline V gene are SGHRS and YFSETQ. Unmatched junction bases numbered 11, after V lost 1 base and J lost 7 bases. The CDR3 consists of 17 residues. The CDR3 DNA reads TGCGCCAGCAGCTTGAAGAGTAGTAGCGGGGGAATCGGGGAGCTGTTTTTT. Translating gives CASSLKSSSGGIGELFF.

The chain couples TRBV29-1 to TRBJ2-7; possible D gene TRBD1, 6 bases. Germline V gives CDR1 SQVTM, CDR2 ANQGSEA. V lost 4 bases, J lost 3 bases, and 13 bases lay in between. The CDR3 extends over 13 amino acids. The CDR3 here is CSVVQGFVYEQYF. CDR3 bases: TGCAGCGTTGTTCAGGGGTTTGTCTACGAGCAGTACTTC.

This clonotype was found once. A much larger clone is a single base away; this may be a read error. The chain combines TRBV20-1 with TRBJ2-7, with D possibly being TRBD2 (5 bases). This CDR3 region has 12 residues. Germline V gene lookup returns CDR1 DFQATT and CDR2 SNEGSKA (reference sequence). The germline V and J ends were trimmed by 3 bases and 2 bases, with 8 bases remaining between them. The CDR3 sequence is CSASGRAYEQYF. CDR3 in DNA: TGCAGTGCTAGCGGGCGGGCCTACGAGCAGTACTTC.

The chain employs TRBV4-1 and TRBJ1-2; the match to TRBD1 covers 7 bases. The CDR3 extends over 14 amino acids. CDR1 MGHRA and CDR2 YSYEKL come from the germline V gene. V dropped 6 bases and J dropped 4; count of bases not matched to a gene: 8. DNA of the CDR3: TGCGCCAGCAGGGGGACAGCTTTCGGCTATGGCTACACCTTC. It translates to CASRGTAFGYGYTF.

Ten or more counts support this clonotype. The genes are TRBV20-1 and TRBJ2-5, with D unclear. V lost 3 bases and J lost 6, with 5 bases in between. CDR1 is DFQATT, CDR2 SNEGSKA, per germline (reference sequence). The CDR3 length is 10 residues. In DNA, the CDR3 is TGCAGTGCTAGTCGGCAGACCCAGTACTTC. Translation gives CSASRQTQYF.

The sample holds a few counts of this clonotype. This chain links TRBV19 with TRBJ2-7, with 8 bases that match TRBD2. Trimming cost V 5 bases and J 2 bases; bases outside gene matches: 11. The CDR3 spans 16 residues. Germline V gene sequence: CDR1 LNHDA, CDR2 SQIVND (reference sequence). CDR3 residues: CASSLETAGDPYEQYF. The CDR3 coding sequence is TGTGCCAGTAGTCTTGAGACAGCGGGAGATCCCTACGAGCAGTACTTC. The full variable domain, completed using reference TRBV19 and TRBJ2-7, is DGGITQSPKYLFRKEGQNVTLSCEQNLNHDAMYWYRQDPGQGLRLIYYSQIVNDFQKGDIAEGYSVSREKKESFPLTVTSAQKNPTAFYLCASSLETAGDPYEQYFGPGTRLTVT.

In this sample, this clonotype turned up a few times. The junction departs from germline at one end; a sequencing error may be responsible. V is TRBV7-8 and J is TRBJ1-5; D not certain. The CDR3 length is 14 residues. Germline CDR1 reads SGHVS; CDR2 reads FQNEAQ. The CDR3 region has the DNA TGTGTCAGCAGCTTAGATTCTCTCAATCAGCCCCAGCATTTT. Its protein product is CVSSLDSLNQPQHF.

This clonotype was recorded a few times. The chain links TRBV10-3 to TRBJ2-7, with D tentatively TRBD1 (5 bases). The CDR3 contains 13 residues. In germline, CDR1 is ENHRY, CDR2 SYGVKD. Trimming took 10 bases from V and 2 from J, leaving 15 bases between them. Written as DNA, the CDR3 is TGTGCCAGCAGGGTGAGCAGAGCCTACGAGCAGTACTTC. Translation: CASRVSRAYEQYF.

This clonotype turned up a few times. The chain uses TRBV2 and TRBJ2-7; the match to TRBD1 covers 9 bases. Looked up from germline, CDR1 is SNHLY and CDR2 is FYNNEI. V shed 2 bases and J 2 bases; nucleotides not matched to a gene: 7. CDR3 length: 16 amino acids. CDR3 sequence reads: CASSELGQGTPYEQYF. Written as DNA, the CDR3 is TGTGCCAGCAGTGAATTGGGACAGGGTACCCCCTACGAGCAGTACTTC.

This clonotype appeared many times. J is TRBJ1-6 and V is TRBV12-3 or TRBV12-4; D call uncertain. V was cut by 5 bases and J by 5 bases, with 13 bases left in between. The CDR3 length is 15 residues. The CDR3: CASSPTGIHNSPLHF. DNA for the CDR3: TGTGCCAGCAGTCCGACGGGTATCCATAATTCACCCCTCCACTTT.

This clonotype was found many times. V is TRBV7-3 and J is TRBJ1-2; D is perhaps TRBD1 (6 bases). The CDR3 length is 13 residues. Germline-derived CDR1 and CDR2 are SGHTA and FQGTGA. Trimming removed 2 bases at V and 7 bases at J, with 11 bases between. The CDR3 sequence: CASSLALGGGYTF. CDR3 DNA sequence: TGTGCCAGCAGCTTAGCCCTAGGGGGTGGCTACACCTTC.

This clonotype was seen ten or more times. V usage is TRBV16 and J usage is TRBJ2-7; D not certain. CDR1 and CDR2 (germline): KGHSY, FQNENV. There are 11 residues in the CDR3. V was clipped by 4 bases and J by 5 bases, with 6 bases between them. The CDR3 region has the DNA TGTGCCAGCAGCCCCCTCCACGAGCAGTACTTC. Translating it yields CASSPLHEQYF.

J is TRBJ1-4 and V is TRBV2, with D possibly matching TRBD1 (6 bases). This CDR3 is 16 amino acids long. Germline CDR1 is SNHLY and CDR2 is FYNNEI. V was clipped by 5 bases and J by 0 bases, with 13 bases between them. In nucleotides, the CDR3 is TGTGCCAGCAGTCGGGGGCCCAGTGCAACTAATGAAAAACTGTTTTTT. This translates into CASSRGPSATNEKLFF.

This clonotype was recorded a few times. The CDR3 bases are TGTGCCAGCAACCCCTATGGGGGTTCAAAGACCCAGTACTTC. Translating gives CASNPYGGSKTQYF. This sequence joins TRBV2 and TRBJ2-5; D may match TRBD1 or TRBD2 (5 bases each). Germline assignment: CDR1 SNHLY and CDR2 FYNNEI. The CDR3 is 14 residues long. V lost 7 bases and J lost 6, with 18 bases in between.

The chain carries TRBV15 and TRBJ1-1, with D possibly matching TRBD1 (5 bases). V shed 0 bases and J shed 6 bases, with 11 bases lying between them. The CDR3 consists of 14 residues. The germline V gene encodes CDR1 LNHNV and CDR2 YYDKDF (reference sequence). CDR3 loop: CATSRDGGGAEAFF. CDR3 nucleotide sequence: TGTGCCACCAGCAGAGACGGGGGAGGCGCTGAAGCTTTCTTT.

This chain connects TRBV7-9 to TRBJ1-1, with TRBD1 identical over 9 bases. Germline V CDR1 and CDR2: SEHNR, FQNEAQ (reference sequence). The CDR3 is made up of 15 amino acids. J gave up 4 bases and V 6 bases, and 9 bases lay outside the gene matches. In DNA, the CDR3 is TGTGCCAGCAGTACACCGGGACAGGGCGTCACTGAAGCTTTCTTT. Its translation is CASSTPGQGVTEAFF.

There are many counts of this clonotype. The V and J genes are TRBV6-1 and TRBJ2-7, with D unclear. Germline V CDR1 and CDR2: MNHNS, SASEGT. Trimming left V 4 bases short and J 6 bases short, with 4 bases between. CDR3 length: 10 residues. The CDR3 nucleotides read TGTGCCAGCAGTGCTAGCGAGCAGTACTTC. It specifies CASSASEQYF.